Following are 10 T cell receptor beta chains from one sample sequenced in a study of tissue T cells after allogeneic stem cell transplantation. Data came from immunoSEQ multiplex PCR; TCRdb stores just in-frame clones and leaves some out. This table holds about 20,000 clones, under 80% found once. The source material was spleen. The source is a female BALB/c mouse in good health. The MHC haplotype recorded for the strain is H2-d.

In this sample, this clone turned up a few times. Gene names are mouse gene names. The read falls 1 residue short of the CDR3 end, and the missing part is taken from the germline J gene. This chain joins TRBV2 and TRBJ1-4, with D hard to call. From germline, CDR1 is LGHNA and CDR2 YSYQKL. There are 14 residues in the CDR3. Trimming removed 0 bases at V and 6 bases at J, with 8 bases between. CDR3 DNA, as far as it was read: TGTGCCAGCAGCCAAGAGATAGGGCACGAAAGATTATTT. Protein product: CASSQEIGHERLF. The entire CDR3 protein reads CASSQEIGHERLFF.

Concerning this clone itself: Mouse germline and gene names are used. CDR3 region: CTCSADRGEGNQAPLF. CDR3 DNA, as far as it was read: TGCACCTGCAGTGCAGATCGCGGGGAAGGCAACCAGGCTCCGCTT. This chain links TRBV1 with TRBJ1-5; D gene uncertain. The DNA ends 1 residue before the CDR3 does, and the rest of the CDR3 is filled in from the germline J gene. The CDR3 has 16 residues. The germline V gene has CDR1 NSQYPW and CDR2 LRSPGD (reference sequence). Between the trimmed V and J ends, which lost 0 bases and 3 bases, there was a span of 12 bases.

On this clone: These gene names are mouse names. The CDR3 is cut off 1 residue early in the read; its end comes from the germline J gene. The V gene is TRBV1, the J gene TRBJ2-2; the D is unclear. The CDR3 consists of 14 residues. Deletions cut 1 base from V and 1 base from J, with 4 bases between. CDR1 is NSQYPW and CDR2 is LRSPGD in the germline V gene (reference sequence). The sequenced CDR3 bases are TGCACCTGCAGTGCAGTGCAAAACACCGGGCAGCTCTAC. This codes for CTCSAVQNTGQLY. The whole CDR3 reads CTCSAVQNTGQLYF.

Notes on this clone: Here the gene names and germline are mouse. Sequencing ends 1 residue short of the CDR3 end; the germline J gene provides the rest. The chain is built from TRBV19 and TRBJ2-4; TRBD1 agrees at 8 bases. Germline values: CDR1 FNHDT, CDR2 SITEND (reference sequence). The CDR3 is 16 residues long. V shed 5 bases and J 0 bases; nucleotides not matched to a gene: 8. This CDR3 reads CASSPRGRLSQNTLYF. The DNA read from the CDR3 is TGTGCCAGCAGCCCCAGGGGGCGCCTTAGTCAAAACACCTTGTAC.

The sample holds one count of this clone. Mouse germline and gene names are used. From the germline J gene comes the end of the CDR3, since the read stops 1 residue before it. This sequence joins TRBV14 and TRBJ2-2, with 8 bases that match TRBD1. CDR3 size: 14 residues. V was pared by 4 bases and J by 4 bases, with 3 bases of the junction left unmatched. Germline V gene data show CDR1 as SGHDT and CDR2 as FRDEAV. The CDR3 DNA, read in part, is TGTGCCAGCAGTCCGACAGGGGCCACCGGGCAGCTCTAC. Amino acid sequence: CASSPTGATGQLY. In full, the CDR3 reads CASSPTGATGQLYF. The full variable domain, with the rest looked up from reference TRBV14 and TRBJ2-2, is EAGVTQSPRYAVLQEGQAVSFWCDPISGHDTLYWYQQPRDQGPQLLVYFRDEAVIDNSQLPSDRFSAVRPKGTNSTLKIQSAKQGDTATYLCASSPTGATGQLYFGEGSKLTVL.

Notes on this clone: Germline and genes: mouse. The CDR3 end is not reached by the read, which stops 1 residue before it; the germline J gene fills it in. The rearrangement links TRBV31 to TRBJ2-5; the match to TRBD1 covers 11 bases. The germline CDR1 and CDR2 sequences are GKSSPN and SITVG. The CDR3 length is 17 residues. J gave up 0 bases and V 3 bases, and 8 bases lay outside the gene matches. CDR3 bases read: TGTGCCTGGAGCCCTCCCGGGACAGGGGGTAACCAAGACACCCAGTAC. The encoded protein is CAWSPPGTGGNQDTQY. The whole CDR3 sequence reads CAWSPPGTGGNQDTQYF.

Comment on this clone: These gene names are mouse names. Read data end 1 residue before the CDR3 end; the end is taken from the germline J gene. The chain uses TRBV4 and TRBJ1-3; D gene uncertain. V was pared by 5 bases and J by 2 bases, with 4 bases between. Germline values: CDR1 LGHDT, CDR2 YNNKQL (reference sequence). This CDR3 spans 12 amino acids. The CDR3 loop is CASSPAGNTLYF. Incomplete CDR3 DNA: TGTGCCAGCAGCCCGGCTGGAAATACGCTCTAT.

On this clone itself: The listed genes are named as in mouse. CDR3 DNA, as far as it was read: TGTGCCCACCGGGGACTGGGGAGTGCAGAAACGCTGTAT. Encoded protein: CAHRGLGSAETLY. The complete CDR3 reads CAHRGLGSAETLYF. The chain is built from TRBV4 and TRBJ2-3, with 10 positions matching TRBD2. With the read ending 1 residue before the CDR3 end, the germline J gene is used to fill in that end. The CDR3 has 14 amino acids. CDR1 and CDR2 from the germline V gene are LGHDT and YNNKQL (reference sequence). After removal of 11 bases from V and 0 bases from J, the junction contained 5 bases not matched to a gene.

In the case of this clone: Gene names denote mouse genes. Read sequence stops 1 residue before the CDR3 end, and the germline J gene provides the missing end. The rearrangement joins TRBV13-2 to TRBJ2-3; D is uncertain. CDR1 is NNHNN, CDR2 SYGAGS, per germline (reference sequence). V shed 1 base and J shed 0 bases, with 9 bases lying between them. The CDR3 length is 15 residues. The sequenced CDR3 bases are TGTGCCAGCGGTGATTACGGGCATAGTGCAGAAACGCTGTAT. Translation: CASGDYGHSAETLY. The CDR3, in full, reads CASGDYGHSAETLYF.

Notes on this clone: Gene names and germline refer to mouse. Sequencing ends 1 residue short of the CDR3 end; the germline J gene provides the rest. The V gene is TRBV24, the J gene TRBJ2-7, with D possibly being TRBD1 (6 bases). The germline CDR1 and CDR2 sequences are KGHTA and FRNEEI. This CDR3 region has 14 residues. Trimming left V 0 bases short and J 3 bases short, with 9 bases between. The CDR3 DNA, read in part, is TGTGCCAGCAGTCTGTATCGGGGACACTATGAACAGTAC. Its translation: CASSLYRGHYEQY. The CDR3 as a whole reads CASSLYRGHYEQYF.